Below, 2 T cell receptor beta chains from the same sample are listed, as sequenced in a study of tumor-infiltrating lymphocytes in primary liver carcinoma. Total RNA (roughly 540 ng) served as template for TCR beta cDNA synthesis primed by a constant-region primer. For TCR beta, libraries were produced by three nested multiplex PCR rounds using slightly modified ARM-PCR. The first two PCR rounds, roughly 10 cycles each, used TRBV1-TRBV30 forward primers and a C-beta reverse primer. TCRdb re-analysed the multiplex PCR reads in MiXCR, keeping a single row per CDR3 protein. The data hold about 310,000 distinct CDR3 sequences, with more than 55% observed a single time. Unsorted whole blood yielded the blood RNA, and germline DNA was also extracted. The sequencing input was peripheral blood. The receptor source for this set is a woman aged 25 to 39 with primary liver carcinoma and hepatitis B virus infection.

The chain couples TRBV5-4 to TRBJ2-3, with D unresolved. The J call may be wrong; the DNA end is better matched by TRBJ1-5. Germline values: CDR1 SGHNT, CDR2 YYREEE (reference sequence). The CDR3 totals 14 residues. CDR3 sequence: CASSKDGAWDTQHF. CDR3 nucleotides: TGTGCCAGCAGCAAGGACGGTGCGTGGGATACGCAGCATTTT.

This clonotype has just a few counts. The V call is TRBV7-9, the J call TRBJ1-1; D gene uncertain. Trimming removed 8 bases at V and 1 base at J, with 17 bases between. CDR1 and CDR2 (germline): SEHNR, FQNEAQ (reference sequence). The CDR3 length is 15 residues. CDR3 DNA sequence: TGTGCCAGCGGCCCTACGAGGTCCCGGAACACTGAAGCTTTCTTT. Translated: CASGPTRSRNTEAFF.